This T cell receptor beta chain was identified in a study of T-cell reconstitution after alpha-beta-depleted transplantation in children. The TCRbeta library incorporated unique molecular identifiers. MiXCR, applied by TCRdb to the PCR reads, yields one record per CDR3 protein. The sample holds 700,000 or so distinct CDR3 sequences; around 12% are singletons and the top ten take 0.79%. The study's findings and limits: Diversity and T-cell counts at one year after transplant derived mostly from new T cells. At around two months after transplant, the alpha-beta T cells were reportedly derived from several hundred expanded clones that came from non-depleted graft cells. Surviving recipient T cells and thymic progenitors produced the high day-60 TCRbeta diversity seen in some patients.

In regard to this clonotype: Its antigen is undetermined.

The CDR3 runs to 14 residues. The germline gives CDR1 SGHAT, CDR2 FQNNGV. The V end lost 1 base, the J end lost 1 base, and 7 bases lay between the germline ends. The receptor's source is a girl aged 2-10 years with congenital amegakaryocytic thrombocytopenia, due to receive a stem cell transplant. The V gene is TRBV11-2, the J gene TRBJ1-1, with D uncertain. This specimen was PBMCs, taken before TCRalphabeta/CD19-depleted stem cell transplant. The CDR3 DNA reads TGTGCCAGCAGCTTAGCTCAGGAGAACACTGAAGCTTTCTTT. Protein: CASSLAQENTEAFF.